Included here is one TCR beta chain sequence, with context. The CDR3 extends over 16 amino acids. Germline trimming cut 2 bases from V and 4 bases from J; bases unmatched to any gene: 7. CDR1 and CDR2 from the germline V gene are KGHSH and LQKENI. These data come from a study of blood T cell repertoires in COVID-19. Study in general: Collection of acute and convalescent COVID-19 samples took place in the United States, Italy and Spain. PBMCs, B-cell-depleted T cells, or T cells provided the cDNA or gDNA that made up the material.

Generated by immunoSEQ multiplex PCR, the TCRdb table keeps only in-frame clones and is missing some. The top ten clones hold 30% to 45% of a sample with some 110,000 clones, around 81% of them seen once. The clonotype originates from a man older than 75 with acute or convalescent COVID-19. The sequenced material came from peripheral blood. The chain uses TRBV18 and TRBJ1-1; 10 bases map to TRBD1. The CDR3 sequence: CASSPTTGGATTEAFF. The CDR3 region has the DNA TGTGCCAGCTCACCAACGACAGGGGGCGCGACCACTGAAGCTTTCTTT.